The T cell receptor (beta chain) described here comes from a study of cytotoxic CD8 clonotypes in ibrutinib-treated CLL. Background on the study: The taking of response samples occurred after a median about 13 months of treatment, with a range of 6 to 36.

This clone was seen only a few times. Its antigen is unknown. Whole-study results and caveats: Baseline levels were approached again at progression, after clonality had risen at ibrutinib response. Lymph node repertoires were not studied, and sampling times were unmatched.

Clones were read by immunoSEQ multiplex PCR, and TCRdb kept only the in-frame ones, dropping some. The data show 65,000 to 90,000 clones, with approximately 87% seen just once and 35% to 45% held by the top ten. The CDR3 extends over 14 amino acids. V lost 1 base, J lost 6 bases, and 13 bases lay in between. Germline V gene sequence: CDR1 LNHNV, CDR2 YYDKDF (reference sequence). The chain carries TRBV15 and TRBJ2-7; tentative D call: TRBD1 (6 bases). This receptor was identified in a human donor with chronic lymphocytic leukemia. The sequencing here drew on PBMCs, taken after 24 months of ibrutinib treatment. Written as DNA, the CDR3 is TGTGCCACCAGCAGAGCGTACAGGGTGGGCGAGCAGTACTTC. Translating gives CATSRAYRVGEQYF.